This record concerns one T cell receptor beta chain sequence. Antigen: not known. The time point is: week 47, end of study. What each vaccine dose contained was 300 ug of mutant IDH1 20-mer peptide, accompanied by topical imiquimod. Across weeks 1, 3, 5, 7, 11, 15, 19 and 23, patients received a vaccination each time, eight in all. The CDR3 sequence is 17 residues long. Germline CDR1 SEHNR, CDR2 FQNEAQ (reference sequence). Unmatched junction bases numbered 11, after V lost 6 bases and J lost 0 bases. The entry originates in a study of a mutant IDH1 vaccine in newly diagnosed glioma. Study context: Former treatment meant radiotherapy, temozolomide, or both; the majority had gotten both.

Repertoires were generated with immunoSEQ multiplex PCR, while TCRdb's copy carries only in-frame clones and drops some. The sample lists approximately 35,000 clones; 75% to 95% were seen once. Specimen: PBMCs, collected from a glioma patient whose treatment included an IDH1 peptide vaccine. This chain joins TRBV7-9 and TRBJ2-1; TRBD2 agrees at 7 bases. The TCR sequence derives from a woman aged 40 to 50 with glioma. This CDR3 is CASRSMGRESSYNEQFF. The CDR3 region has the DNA TGTGCCAGCAGGTCCATGGGGCGGGAGAGCTCCTACAATGAGCAGTTCTTC. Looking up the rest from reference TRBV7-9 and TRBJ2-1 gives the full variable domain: DTGVSQNPRHKITKRGQNVTFRCDPISEHNRLYWYRQTLGQGPEFLTYFQNEAQLEKSRLLSDRFSAERPKGSFSTLEIQRTEQGDSAMYLCASRSMGRESSYNEQFFGPGTRLTVL.